This T cell receptor beta chain was recorded in a study of blood T cell repertoires in COVID-19. Germline CDR1 and CDR2: SGHDT and YYEEEE. The CDR3 is made up of 15 amino acids. V lost 4 bases and J lost 9; bases outside the gene matches: 6. Under the authors' procedure: Nucleated cell number was recorded as an estimate derived from reference gene primer amplification. Generated by immunoSEQ multiplex PCR, the TCRdb table keeps only in-frame clones and is missing some. V, J and clone size are taken as reported in that table, and D and trimming were inferred from the DNA itself. In the table there are over 130,000 clones, roughly 80% of which are singletons.

The sequencing sample was made of peripheral blood. The TCR sequence derives from a man in his fifties with acute or convalescent COVID-19. The chain has TRBV5-6 and TRBJ1-6; 11 nucleotides align to TRBD1. As DNA, the CDR3 is TGTGCCAGCAGCATGGACAGGGGGCTGAGTTCACCCCTCCACTTT. Amino acids: CASSMDRGLSSPLHF.